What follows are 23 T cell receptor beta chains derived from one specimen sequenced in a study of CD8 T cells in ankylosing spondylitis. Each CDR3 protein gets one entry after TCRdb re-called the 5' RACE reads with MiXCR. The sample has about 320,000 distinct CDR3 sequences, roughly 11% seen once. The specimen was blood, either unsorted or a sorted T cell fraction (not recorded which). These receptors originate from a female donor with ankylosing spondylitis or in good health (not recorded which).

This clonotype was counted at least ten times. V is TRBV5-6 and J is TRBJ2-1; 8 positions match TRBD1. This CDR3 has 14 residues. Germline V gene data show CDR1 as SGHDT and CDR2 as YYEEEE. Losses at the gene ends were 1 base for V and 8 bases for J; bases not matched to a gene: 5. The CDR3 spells CASSLWTGKDEQFF. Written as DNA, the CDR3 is TGTGCCAGCAGCTTGTGGACAGGGAAAGATGAGCAGTTCTTC.

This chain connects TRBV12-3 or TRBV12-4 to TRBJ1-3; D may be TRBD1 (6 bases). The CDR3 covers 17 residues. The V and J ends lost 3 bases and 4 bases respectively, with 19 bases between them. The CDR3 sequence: CASSFQVPGARGNTIYF. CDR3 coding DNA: TGTGCCAGCAGTTTTCAGGTTCCGGGGGCGCGGGGAAACACCATATATTTT.

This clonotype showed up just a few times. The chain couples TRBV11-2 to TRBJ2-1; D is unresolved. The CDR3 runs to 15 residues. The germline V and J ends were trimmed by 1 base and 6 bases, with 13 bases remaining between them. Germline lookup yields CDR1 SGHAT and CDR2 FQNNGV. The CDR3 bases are TGTGCCAGCAGCTTAGCCTCTACACCCCTCAATGAGCAGTTCTTC. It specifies CASSLASTPLNEQFF.

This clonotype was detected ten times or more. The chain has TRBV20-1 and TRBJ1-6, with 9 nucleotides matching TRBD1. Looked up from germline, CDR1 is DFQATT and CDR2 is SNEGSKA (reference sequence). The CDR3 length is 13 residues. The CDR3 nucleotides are TGCAGAACCGGGACAGGGCAAAATTCACCCCTCCACTTT. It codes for CRTGTGQNSPLHF.

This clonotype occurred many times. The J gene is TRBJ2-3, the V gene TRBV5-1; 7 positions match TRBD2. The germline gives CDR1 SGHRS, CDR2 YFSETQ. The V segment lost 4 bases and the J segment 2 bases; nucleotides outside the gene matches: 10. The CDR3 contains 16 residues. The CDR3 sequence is CASSPGRWEITDTQYF. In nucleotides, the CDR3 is TGCGCCAGCAGCCCCGGGAGGTGGGAGATCACAGATACGCAGTATTTT.

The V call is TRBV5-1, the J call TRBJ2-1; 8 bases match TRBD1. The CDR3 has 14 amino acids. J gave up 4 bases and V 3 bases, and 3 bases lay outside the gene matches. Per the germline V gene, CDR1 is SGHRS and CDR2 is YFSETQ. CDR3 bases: TGCGCCAGCAGCTCGGACAGGGATTACAATGAGCAGTTCTTC. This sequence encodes CASSSDRDYNEQFF.

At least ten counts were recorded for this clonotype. Written as DNA, the CDR3 is TGTGCCACCAGCAGAGATTTACAGGGGGCTGGAAACACCATATATTTT. Residues: CATSRDLQGAGNTIYF. This chain connects TRBV15 to TRBJ1-3, with 8 bases aligning to TRBD1. V was pared by 0 bases and J by 2 bases, with 3 bases of the junction left unmatched. The V gene's germline CDR1 is LNHNV and CDR2 YYDKDF (reference sequence). This CDR3 contains 16 residues.

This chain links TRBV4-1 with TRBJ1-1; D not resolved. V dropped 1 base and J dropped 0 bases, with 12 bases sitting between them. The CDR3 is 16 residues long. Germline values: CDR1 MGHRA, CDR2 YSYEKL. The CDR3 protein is CASSQGGVAMNTEAFF. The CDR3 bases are TGCGCCAGCAGCCAAGGCGGAGTTGCGATGAACACTGAAGCTTTCTTT.

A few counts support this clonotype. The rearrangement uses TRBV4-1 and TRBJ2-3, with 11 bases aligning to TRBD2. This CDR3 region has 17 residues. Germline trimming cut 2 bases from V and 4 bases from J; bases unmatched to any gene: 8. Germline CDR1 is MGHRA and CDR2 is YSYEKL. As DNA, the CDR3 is TGCGCCAGCAGCCAAACGATAGCGGGGGGGCGGGCAGATACGCAGTATTTT. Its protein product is CASSQTIAGGRADTQYF.

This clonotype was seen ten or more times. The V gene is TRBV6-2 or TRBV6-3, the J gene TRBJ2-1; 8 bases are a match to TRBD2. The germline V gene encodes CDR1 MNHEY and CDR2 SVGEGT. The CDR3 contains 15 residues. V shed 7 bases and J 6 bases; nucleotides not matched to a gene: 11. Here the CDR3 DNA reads TGTGCCAGCACCCTCGGGGGGGGGAGGGTCAATGAGCAGTTCTTC. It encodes CASTLGGGRVNEQFF.

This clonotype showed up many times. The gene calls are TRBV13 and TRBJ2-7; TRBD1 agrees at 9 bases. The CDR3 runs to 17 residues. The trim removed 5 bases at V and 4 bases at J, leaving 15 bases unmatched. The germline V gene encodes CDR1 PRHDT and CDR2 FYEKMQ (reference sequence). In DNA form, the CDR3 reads TGTGCCAGCAGCCCGGGACAGGGAACATTTCTCGGATACGAGCAGTACTTC. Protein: CASSPGQGTFLGYEQYF.

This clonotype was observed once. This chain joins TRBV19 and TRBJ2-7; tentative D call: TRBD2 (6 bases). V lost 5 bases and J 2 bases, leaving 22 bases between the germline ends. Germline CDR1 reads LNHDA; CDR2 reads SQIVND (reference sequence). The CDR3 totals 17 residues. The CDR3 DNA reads TGTGCCAGTAGTGTGATTCCCTTTGTAGCGGAGCCCTACGAGCAGTACTTC. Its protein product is CASSVIPFVAEPYEQYF.

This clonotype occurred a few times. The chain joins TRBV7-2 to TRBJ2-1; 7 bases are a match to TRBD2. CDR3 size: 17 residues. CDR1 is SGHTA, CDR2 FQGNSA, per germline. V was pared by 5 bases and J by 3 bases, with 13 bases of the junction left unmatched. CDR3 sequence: CASSAQTGGGSYNEQFF. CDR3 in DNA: TGTGCCAGCAGCGCCCAAACCGGGGGAGGGAGCTACAATGAGCAGTTCTTC.

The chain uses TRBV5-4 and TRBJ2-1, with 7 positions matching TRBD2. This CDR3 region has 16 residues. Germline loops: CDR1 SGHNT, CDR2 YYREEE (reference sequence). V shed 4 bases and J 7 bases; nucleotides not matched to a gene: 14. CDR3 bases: TGTGCCAGCAGCCTGCCCCTAGCGGCACAAAGTAATGAGCAGTTCTTC. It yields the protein CASSLPLAAQSNEQFF.

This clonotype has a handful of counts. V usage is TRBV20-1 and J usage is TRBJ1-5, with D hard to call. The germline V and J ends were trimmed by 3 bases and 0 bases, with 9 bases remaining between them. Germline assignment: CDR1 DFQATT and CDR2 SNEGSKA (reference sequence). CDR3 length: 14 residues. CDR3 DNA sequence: TGCAGTGCTAGTCAGTCAGCTAGCAATCAGCCCCAGCATTTT. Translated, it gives CSASQSASNQPQHF.

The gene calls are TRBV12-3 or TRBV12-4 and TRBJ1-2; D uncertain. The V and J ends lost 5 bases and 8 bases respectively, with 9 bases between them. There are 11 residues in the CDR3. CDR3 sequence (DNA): TGTGCCAGCAGTACCGGGCGAGGCTACACCTTC. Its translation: CASSTGRGYTF.

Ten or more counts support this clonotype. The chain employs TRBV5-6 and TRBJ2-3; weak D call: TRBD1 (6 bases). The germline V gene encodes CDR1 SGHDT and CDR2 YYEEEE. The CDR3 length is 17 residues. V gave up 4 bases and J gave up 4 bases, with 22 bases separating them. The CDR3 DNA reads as TGTGCCAGCAGCGAAACAGGGACCAGAAAACCCTCAGATACGCAGTATTTT. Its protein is CASSETGTRKPSDTQYF.

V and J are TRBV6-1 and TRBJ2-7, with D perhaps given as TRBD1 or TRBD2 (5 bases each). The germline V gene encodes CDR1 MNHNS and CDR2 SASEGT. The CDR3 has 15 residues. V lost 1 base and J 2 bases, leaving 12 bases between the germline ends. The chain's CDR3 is CASSEGVGRTYEQYF. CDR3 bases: TGTGCCAGCAGTGAAGGGGTGGGACGGACCTACGAGCAGTACTTC.

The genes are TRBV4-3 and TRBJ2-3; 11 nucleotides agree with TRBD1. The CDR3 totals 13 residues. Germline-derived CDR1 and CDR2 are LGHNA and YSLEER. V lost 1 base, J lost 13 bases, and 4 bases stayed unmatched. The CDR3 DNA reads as TGCGCCAGCAGCCAAGCCCGGGACAGGGGGAAGTATTTT. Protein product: CASSQARDRGKYF.

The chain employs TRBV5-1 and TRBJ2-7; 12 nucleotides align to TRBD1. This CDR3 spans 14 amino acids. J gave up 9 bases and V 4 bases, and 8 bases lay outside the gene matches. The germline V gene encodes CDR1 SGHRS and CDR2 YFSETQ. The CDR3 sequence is CASSMGQGAEVQYF. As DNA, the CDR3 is TGCGCCAGCAGCATGGGACAGGGGGCGGAGGTGCAGTACTTC.

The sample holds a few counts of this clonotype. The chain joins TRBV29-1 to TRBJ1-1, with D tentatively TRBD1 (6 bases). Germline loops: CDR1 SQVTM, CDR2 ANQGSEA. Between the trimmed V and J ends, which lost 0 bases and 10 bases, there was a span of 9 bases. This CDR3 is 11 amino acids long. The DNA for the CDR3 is TGCAGCGTTGAAGATGGAGGGGGAGCTTTCTTT. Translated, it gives CSVEDGGGAFF.

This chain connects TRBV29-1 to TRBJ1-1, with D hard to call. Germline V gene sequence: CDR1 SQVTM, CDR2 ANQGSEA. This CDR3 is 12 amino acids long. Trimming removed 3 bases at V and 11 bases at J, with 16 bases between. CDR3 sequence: CSVDQWESRAFF. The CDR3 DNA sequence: TGCAGCGTTGATCAGTGGGAATCGAGGGCTTTCTTT.

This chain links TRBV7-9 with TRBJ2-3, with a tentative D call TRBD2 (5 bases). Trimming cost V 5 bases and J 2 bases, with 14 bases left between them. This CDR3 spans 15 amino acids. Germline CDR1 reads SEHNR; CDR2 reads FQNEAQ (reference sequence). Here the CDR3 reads CASSPRDFSTDTQYF. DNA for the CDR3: TGTGCCAGCAGCCCCCGGGATTTCTCCACAGATACGCAGTATTTT.